This T cell receptor beta chain was recorded in a study of blood T cell repertoires in COVID-19 (dated by TCRdb to the early 2020s). Regarding the complete study: Samples covering the acute and convalescent phases of COVID-19 were provided by collaborators in the United States, Italy and Spain. The prospective study material was composed of cDNA or gDNA derived from T cells, B-cell-depleted T cells, or PBMCs. Deeply sampled blood TCRbeta repertoires from subjects exposed to, actively infected with, or recovered from COVID-19 were included in the dataset. The repertoires were released in a freely available public database intended as a resource for research on the immune response to SARS-CoV-2. Samples were obtained from the ongoing ImmuneRACE study (first 160 participants) and from 1,254 subjects provided by 6 global collaborators. Nearly every sample came with metadata listing a de-identified subject ID, COVID-19 status, age in years and sex. Where HLA class I and class II types were available, the types were taken from metadata supplied by the sample provider, not from assay-based typing.

TCRbeta CDR3 regions were amplified from genomic DNA using the immunoSEQ Assay, a bias-controlled multiplex PCR. Concerning the study's data processing: The number of nucleated cells in each sample was estimated from the amplification of reference gene primers within the assay. To quantify the absolute abundance of each unique TCRbeta CDR3 rearrangement, sequence reads were collapsed and filtered. For each sample, productive Simpson clonality was calculated as the square root of Simpson's diversity index across productive rearrangements. In its TCRdb copy, this immuneACCESS table keeps in-frame sequences only and misses some clones. Where compared with another copy, unresolved V genes explain less than half of these, and the others have no known cause. V and J calls plus clone size are reproduced from that table; the DNA served to infer D and trimming. This sample lists over 350,000 clones; 80% to 90% were detected once. The ten top clones hold 4.3% of the sample.

Study-wide conclusions, independent of this receptor: The amount of clinical and demographic metadata varied by source and participant and was provided uncurated.

Regarding this clone: The antigen it binds to is not known. Base qualities were left out, and no much larger clone turns up one base away.

Collaborating institutions collected whole blood in K2EDTA tubes following their own protocols. Collaborator samples were shipped for TCRbeta analysis as frozen whole blood, isolated PBMCs, or DNA extracted from either sample type. After removal of 0 bases from V and 4 bases from J, the junction retains 3 bases not matched to a gene. The germline V gene sets CDR1 to SGHDT and CDR2 to YYEEEE. Measured from the cysteine to the phenylalanine, the CDR3 is 14 residues long. Solely the CDR3 DNA is kept, with 42 bases framed from the first base. Sequenced sample: peripheral blood. This TCR was sampled from a woman younger than 45 with acute or convalescent COVID-19. The rearranged chain carries TRBV5-6 and TRBJ1-2, with 7 bases in between that match TRBD1. Here the CDR3 is given as CASSLVGDSYGYTF. The sequenced DNA is TGTGCCAGCAGCTTGGTAGGGGACAGCTATGGCTACACCTTC. The CDR3 plus the reference TRBV5-6 and TRBJ1-2 genes for the other parts give the full variable domain: DAGVTQSPTHLIKTRGQQVTLRCSPKSGHDTVSWYQQALGQGPQFIFQYYEEEERQRGNFPDRFSGHQFPNYSSELNVNALLLGDSALYLCASSLVGDSYGYTFGSGTRLTVV.